This TCR beta chain was retrieved from a study of spatial heterogeneity in lung cancer. Across the whole study: The study consistently detected more beta-chain than alpha-chain sequences.

Time point defined: sample taken at primary tumor resection. There are 13 residues in the CDR3. Trimming removed 2 bases from V and 4 bases from J, with 6 bases in between. Germline-derived CDR1 and CDR2 are SGHVS and FNYEAQ. This clonotype has a count of ten or more. One entry per CDR3 protein results from TCRdb running MiXCR on the 5' RACE reads. The repertoire holds 40,000 or so distinct CDR3 sequences, with 7.5% to 8% as singletons. V gene TRBV7-6 combines with J gene TRBJ1-5, with D unresolved. Source: PBMCs, taken at surgery. The sequence was collected from a male donor with early-stage non-small cell lung cancer. CDR3 region: CASSLYENQPQHF. In DNA form, the CDR3 reads TGTGCCAGCAGCTTATACGAGAATCAGCCCCAGCATTTT. The variable domain in full, completed from reference TRBV7-6 and TRBJ1-5, reads GAGVSQSPRYKVTKRGQDVALRCDPISGHVSLYWYRQALGQGPEFLTYFNYEAQQDKSGLPNDRFSAERPEGSISTLTIQRTEQRDSAMYRCASSLYENQPQHFGDGTRLSIL.